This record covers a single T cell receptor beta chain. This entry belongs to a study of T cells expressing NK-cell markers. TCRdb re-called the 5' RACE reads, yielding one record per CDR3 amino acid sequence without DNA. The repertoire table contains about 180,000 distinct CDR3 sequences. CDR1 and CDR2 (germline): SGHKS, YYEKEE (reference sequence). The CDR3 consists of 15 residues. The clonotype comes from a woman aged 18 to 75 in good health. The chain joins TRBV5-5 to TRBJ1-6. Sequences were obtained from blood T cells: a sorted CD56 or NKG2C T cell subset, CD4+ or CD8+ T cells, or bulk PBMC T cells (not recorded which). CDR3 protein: CASSWGLRNNSPLHF.